What follows describes a single TCR beta chain. A constant-region primer served to make TCR beta cDNA from about 0.45 ug total RNA. The TCR beta library was amplified through three nested multiplex PCR rounds in a modified ARM-PCR procedure. Running 9 to 10 cycles apiece, the first two PCR rounds relied on TRBV1-TRBV30 forward primers together with a C-beta reverse primer. TCRdb passed the multiplex PCR reads through MiXCR, listing each CDR3 protein once. The top ten clones hold roughly 10% of a sample with 90,000 to 100,000 distinct CDR3 sequences, around two thirds of them seen once. Investigators took RNA and DNA out together from 20-30 mg of unsorted bulk tissue. Tumor regions sampled: superior, inferior, left, right poles, and centre. This sample stems from a study of tumor-infiltrating lymphocytes in primary liver carcinoma. The germline CDR1 and CDR2 sequences are MNHEY and SVGEGT. The CDR3 has 16 residues. J was trimmed by 10 bases and V by 2 bases; bases with no gene match: 12.

Sequenced sample: liver tumor tissue from sampling region 5. Stated subset: tumor region T5, tumor centre. The origin of this receptor is a woman aged 55-69 years with primary liver carcinoma and hepatitis B virus infection. J is TRBJ2-1 and V is TRBV6-2 or TRBV6-3, with 9 bases lining up with TRBD2. CDR3 in DNA: TGTGCCAGCAGTTACGACCTTCTAGCGGGGCCGGTGGAGCAGTTCTTC. It translates to CASSYDLLAGPVEQFF.